The rows below give T cell receptor beta chains drawn from one sample of a study of T cell responses to AZD1222 COVID-19 vaccine. Sequencing was performed with immunoSEQ multiplex PCR; in TCRdb, only in-frame clones are kept and a portion is missing. In the table there are 140,000 to 150,000 clones, 88% of which are singletons. Sequenced here: peripheral blood, sampled 28 days after the second dose of the MenACWY control vaccine. The receptors were sampled from an adult who received the MenACWY meningococcal vaccine as a control. Each CDR3 is given without its conserved first and last residue.

J gene	V gene	CDR3 protein
TRBJ1-6	TRBV7-2	ASSLGQGFGSPLH
TRBJ1-2	TRBV19	ASSVTGDYGYT
TRBJ1-2	TRBV28	ASSLSNYGYT
TRBJ1-1	TRBV6-5	ASRKTVNTEAF
TRBJ2-1	TRBV11-3	ASSSRGIFGQF
TRBJ1-2	TRBV28	ASGSYGYT
TRBJ2-3	TRBV7-8	ASSHLLGGKGDTQY
TRBJ2-5	TRBV5-1	ASSLGTGFYETQY
TRBJ1-1	TRBV7-2	ASSPEGGRTEAF
TRBJ2-7	TRBV18	ASSSLGGSSSYEQY
TRBJ1-2	TRBV7-2	ASSRAQVRGYGYT
TRBJ1-2	TRBV6-5	ASSTNNYGYT
TRBJ1-6	TRBV7-8	ASSSNTGSNSPLH
TRBJ1-3	TRBV3-1/TRBV3-2	ASSPQGNTIY
TRBJ1-3	TRBV7-9	ASSLVVDRGAGNTIY
TRBJ2-7	TRBV19	ATLDAGRYEQY
TRBJ1-3	TRBV3-1/TRBV3-2	ASSRWGRTGNTIY
TRBJ1-3	TRBV11-3	ASSLESGIFSTIY
TRBJ2-3	TRBV18	ASSQSTSTDTQY
TRBJ1-5	TRBV12-5	ASGPDSNQPQH
TRBJ1-1	TRBV7-2	ASSSARQGIAF
TRBJ2-3	TRBV11-3	ASAAGTDTQY
TRBJ2-7	TRBV29-1	SVEGLASTYTYEQY
TRBJ1-6	TRBV7-7	ASSLAVWFPGGFDNSPLH
TRBJ1-5	TRBV21-1	ASGKPSEGVWNQPQH
TRBJ2-3	TRBV11-3	AITPSGSTDTQY
TRBJ2-7	TRBV14	ASSPHPLIEQY
TRBJ2-7	TRBV4-3	ASSQVPGQGNHEQY
TRBJ2-1	TRBV7-8	ASSLVWGRVLDEQF
TRBJ1-5	TRBV19	ASRGGTGNNQPQH
TRBJ2-1	TRBV4-2	ASRQGSGSNEQF
TRBJ1-5	TRBV28	ASRGRQAVSNQPQH
TRBJ1-5	TRBV4-2	ASSQDGGNQPQH
TRBJ1-5	TRBV5-1	ASSLQGGSNQPQH
TRBJ1-2	TRBV10-3	AISSKVPSGVNYGYT
TRBJ1-5	TRBV19	ATSTGSSSQPQH
TRBJ2-1	TRBV9	ASQRLADNNEQF
TRBJ1-2	TRBV28	ASSFGSNYGYT
TRBJ1-4	TRBV5-1	ASSHPGAREKLF
TRBJ1-1	TRBV3-1/TRBV3-2	ASSSSGNTEAF